This T cell receptor (beta chain) was observed in a study of blood T cell repertoires in COVID-19. Study at large: Italy, Spain and the United States were the sources of the convalescent and acute COVID-19 samples. The analysed material was cDNA or gDNA that came from T cells, B-cell-depleted T cells, or PBMCs.

The authors' processing: Scientists estimated how many nucleated cells there were by amplifying reference gene primers. The repertoire was sequenced with immunoSEQ multiplex PCR; TCRdb's copy has only in-frame clones and lacks some. The DNA gave D and trimming, while V, J and clone size come from that table. The sample has 44,000 or so clones; 75% to 85% are singletons. CDR3 length: 15 amino acids. The sequence derives from a man older than 75 in a cohort sampled during active COVID-19. The V and J genes are TRBV21-1 and TRBJ2-5; the D call in the table, TRBD1, was not verified against the DNA. TRBV21-1 is a pseudogene. Sequencing was done on a sample of peripheral blood. The CDR3 sequence: CASSKEDRGRETQYF. As DNA, the CDR3 is TGTGCCAGCAGCAAAGAGGACAGGGGAAGGGAGACCCAGTACTTC.